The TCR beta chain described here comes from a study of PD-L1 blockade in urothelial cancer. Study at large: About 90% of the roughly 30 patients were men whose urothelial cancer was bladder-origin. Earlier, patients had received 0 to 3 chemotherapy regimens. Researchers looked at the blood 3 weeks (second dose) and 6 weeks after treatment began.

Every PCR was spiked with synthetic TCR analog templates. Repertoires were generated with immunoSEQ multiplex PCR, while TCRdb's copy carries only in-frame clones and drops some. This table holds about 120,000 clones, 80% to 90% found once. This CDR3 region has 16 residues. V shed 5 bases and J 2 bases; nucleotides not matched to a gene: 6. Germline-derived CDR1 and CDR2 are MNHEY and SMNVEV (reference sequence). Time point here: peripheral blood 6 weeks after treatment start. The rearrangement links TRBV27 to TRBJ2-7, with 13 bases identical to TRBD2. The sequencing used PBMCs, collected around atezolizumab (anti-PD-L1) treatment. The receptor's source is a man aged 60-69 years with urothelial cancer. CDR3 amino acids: CASSPGLAGDPYEQYF. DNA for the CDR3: TGTGCCAGCAGTCCCGGACTAGCGGGGGATCCCTACGAGCAGTACTTC.